The 3 T cell receptor beta chains below come from one sample, sequenced in a study of cytomegalovirus exposure and HLA in healthy donors. Primers: 60 Vbeta forward and 13 Jbeta reverse. Clones were sequenced by immunoSEQ multiplex PCR, and TCRdb holds only the in-frame ones, with some missing. The repertoire holds some 160,000 clones, with around 80% as singletons. The sequenced sample was PBMCs. The receptors were sampled from a man younger than 30 in good health and CMV-seronegative.

Concerning this clone: Within the sample, other DNA sequences also encode this same CDR3. This chain links TRBV2 with TRBJ2-7; D perhaps matches TRBD1 (5 bases). This CDR3 spans 13 amino acids. From germline, CDR1 is SNHLY and CDR2 FYNNEI. Trimming shortened V by 6 bases and J by 3 bases, and 12 bases separated the two germline ends. The CDR3 region has the DNA TGTGCCAGCAGAAGGACGGACAACTACGAGCAGTACTTC. Residues: CASRRTDNYEQYF. Together with reference TRBV2 and TRBJ2-7, the CDR3 gives the full variable domain: EPEVTQTPSHQVTQMGQEVILRCVPISNHLYFYWYRQILGQKVEFLVSFYNNEISEKSEIFDDQFSVERPDGSNFTLKIRSTKLEDSAMYFCASRRTDNYEQYFGPGTRLTVT.

This chain links TRBV27 with TRBJ1-1; D is ambiguous. From germline, CDR1 is MNHEY and CDR2 SMNVEV (reference sequence). V was pared by 8 bases and J by 4 bases, with 17 bases between. There are 14 residues in the CDR3. This CDR3 reads CASLSGGLGTEAFF. The CDR3 DNA sequence: TGTGCCAGCCTTTCGGGAGGGTTGGGCACTGAAGCTTTCTTT.

The gene calls are TRBV18 and TRBJ2-3; D may be TRBD2 (6 bases). Germline CDR1 KGHSH, CDR2 LQKENI. There are 16 residues in the CDR3. The germline V and J ends were trimmed by 0 bases and 2 bases, with 12 bases remaining between them. As DNA, the CDR3 is TGTGCCAGCTCACCACCGGACGGACTAACCACAGATACGCAGTATTTT. It translates to CASSPPDGLTTDTQYF.